This T cell receptor beta chain was identified in a study of response to subunit inactivated influenza vaccine. TCRdb reprocessed the RT-PCR reads with MiXCR, giving one entry per CDR3 protein. The sample comprises about 520,000 distinct CDR3 sequences, more than 7% of which are singletons, and 10% to 15% rests with the top ten. General observations from the study: The authors put forward the suggestion that each seasonal influenza vaccination may bring in only a limited number of new T cells.

This clonotype appeared many times. Antigen unknown. The CDR3 is 16 residues long. In germline, CDR1 is SGHAT, CDR2 FQNNGV. Trimming removed 5 bases at V and 3 bases at J, with 19 bases between. The source was PBMCs from blood, collected approximately 25 months after vaccination. This clonotype was obtained from a man aged 45 to 70 who received an inactivated influenza vaccine. The rearrangement uses TRBV11-2 and TRBJ1-1, with D perhaps matching TRBD1 (5 bases). The CDR3, as DNA: TGTGCCAGCAGCCCACAGTGGGGCCTGGAGGACACTGAAGCTTTCTTT. Protein sequence: CASSPQWGLEDTEAFF. The whole variable domain, filled in from reference TRBV11-2 and TRBJ1-1, reads EAGVAQSPRYKIIEKRQSVAFWCNPISGHATLYWYQQILGQGPKLLIQFQNNGVVDDSQLPKDRFSAERLKGVDSTLKIQPAKLEDSAVYLCASSPQWGLEDTEAFFGQGTRLTVV.